This T cell receptor beta chain was sequenced for a study of CD8+CD57+ T cells in acquired aplastic anemia. Overall study context: The mean DNA yield obtained from sorted CD4+ and CD8+ cells came to approximately 3 ug.

Study-wide results and caveats: In common between the patients and the controls were approximately 28 CD8+ CDR3 sequences.

Genomic DNA was employed as the template in profiling TCR beta VDJ and CDR3. MiXCR, applied by TCRdb to the reads, yields one record per CDR3 protein. The sample lists hundreds of thousands of distinct CDR3 sequences, about 56% occurring once. Comment on this clonotype: Its target is unknown.

Between the trimmed V and J ends, which lost 5 bases and 0 bases, there was a span of 10 bases. This CDR3 has 14 amino acids. Germline V lookup: CDR1 SEHNR, CDR2 FQNEAQ (reference sequence). J is TRBJ2-5 and V is TRBV7-9; maybe TRBD2 (5 bases). The specimen was sorted CD4+, CD8+, or CD8+CD57+ T cells (not recorded which) from PBMCs. The receptor comes from a human donor with severe aplastic anemia or a healthy control (not recorded which). The CDR3, as DNA: TGTGCCAGCAGCCCCCCGACTAACCAAGAGACCCAGTACTTC. Translating gives CASSPPTNQETQYF.